This TCR beta chain came from a study of blood T cell repertoires in COVID-19. As for the study in general: COVID-19 samples from acute and convalescent phases originated in the United States, Italy and Spain. T cells, B-cell-depleted T cells, or PBMCs provided the cDNA or gDNA that served as material.

Trimming left V 5 bases short and J 0 bases short, with 17 bases between. The length of the CDR3 is 16 residues. Germline values: CDR1 SGHAT, CDR2 FQNNGV. Those enrolled in Seattle joined during active infection and were followed longitudinally afterward. In the original processing: Quantification of nucleated cells was approximated via reference gene primer amplification. Libraries were prepared by immunoSEQ multiplex PCR; TCRdb keeps only in-frame clonotypes and omits some of them. That table furnishes V, J and clone size, whereas the DNA furnished D and trimming. The table has approximately 200,000 clones, around 84% seen once.

The rearrangement links TRBV11-2 to TRBJ2-7, with D possibly matching TRBD1 (6 bases). This TCR came from a woman aged 80 or over with COVID-19, enrolled during active disease. The sample was peripheral blood. This CDR3 reads CASSLSGQKSSYEQYF. The CDR3 bases are TGTGCCAGCAGCCTGTCCGGACAGAAAAGCTCCTACGAGCAGTACTTC.